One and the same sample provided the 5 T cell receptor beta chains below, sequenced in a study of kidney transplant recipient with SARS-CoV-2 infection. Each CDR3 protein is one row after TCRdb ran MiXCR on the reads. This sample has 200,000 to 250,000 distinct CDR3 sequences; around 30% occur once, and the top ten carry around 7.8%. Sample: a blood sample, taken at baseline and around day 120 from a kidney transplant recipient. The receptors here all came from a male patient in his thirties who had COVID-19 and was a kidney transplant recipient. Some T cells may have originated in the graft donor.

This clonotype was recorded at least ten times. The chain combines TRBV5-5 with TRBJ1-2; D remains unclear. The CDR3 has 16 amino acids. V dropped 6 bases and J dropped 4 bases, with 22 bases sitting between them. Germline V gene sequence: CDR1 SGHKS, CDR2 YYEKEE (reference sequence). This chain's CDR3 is CASTAIVSRKTYGYTF. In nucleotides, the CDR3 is TGTGCCAGCACGGCTATTGTCTCGCGAAAGACCTATGGCTACACCTTC.

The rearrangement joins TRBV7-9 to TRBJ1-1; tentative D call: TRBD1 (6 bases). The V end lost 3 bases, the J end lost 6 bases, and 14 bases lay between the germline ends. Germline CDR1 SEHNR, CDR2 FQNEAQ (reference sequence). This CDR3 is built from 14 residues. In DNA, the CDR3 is TGTGCCAGCAGCTTGACAGGATCTCAAGCTGAAGCTTTCTTT. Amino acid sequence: CASSLTGSQAEAFF.

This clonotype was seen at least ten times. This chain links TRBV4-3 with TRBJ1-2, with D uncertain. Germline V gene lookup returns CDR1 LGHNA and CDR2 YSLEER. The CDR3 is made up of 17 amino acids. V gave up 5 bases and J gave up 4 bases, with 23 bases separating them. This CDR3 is CASSCGLGRRKTYGYTF. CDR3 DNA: TGCGCCAGCAGCTGTGGTTTAGGACGTCGAAAGACCTATGGCTACACCTTC.

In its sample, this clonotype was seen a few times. CDR3 DNA sequence: TGTGCCAGCAGCCCCCCCCCTCGGACAGGATGGGGATCAAACACCGGGGAGCTGTTTTTT. Amino acid sequence: CASSPPPRTGWGSNTGELFF. J is TRBJ2-2 and V is TRBV7-3, with 7 bases fitting TRBD1. CDR3 length: 20 amino acids. Germline-derived CDR1 and CDR2 are SGHTA and FQGTGA. V was pared by 5 bases and J by 2 bases, with 20 bases of the junction left unmatched.

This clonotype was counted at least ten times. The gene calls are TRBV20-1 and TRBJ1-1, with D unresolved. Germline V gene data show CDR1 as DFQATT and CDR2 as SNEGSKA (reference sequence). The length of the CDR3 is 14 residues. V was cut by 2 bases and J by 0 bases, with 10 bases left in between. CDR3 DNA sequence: TGCAGTGCTAGATTGGCGGGGATGAACACTGAAGCTTTCTTT. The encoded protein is CSARLAGMNTEAFF.